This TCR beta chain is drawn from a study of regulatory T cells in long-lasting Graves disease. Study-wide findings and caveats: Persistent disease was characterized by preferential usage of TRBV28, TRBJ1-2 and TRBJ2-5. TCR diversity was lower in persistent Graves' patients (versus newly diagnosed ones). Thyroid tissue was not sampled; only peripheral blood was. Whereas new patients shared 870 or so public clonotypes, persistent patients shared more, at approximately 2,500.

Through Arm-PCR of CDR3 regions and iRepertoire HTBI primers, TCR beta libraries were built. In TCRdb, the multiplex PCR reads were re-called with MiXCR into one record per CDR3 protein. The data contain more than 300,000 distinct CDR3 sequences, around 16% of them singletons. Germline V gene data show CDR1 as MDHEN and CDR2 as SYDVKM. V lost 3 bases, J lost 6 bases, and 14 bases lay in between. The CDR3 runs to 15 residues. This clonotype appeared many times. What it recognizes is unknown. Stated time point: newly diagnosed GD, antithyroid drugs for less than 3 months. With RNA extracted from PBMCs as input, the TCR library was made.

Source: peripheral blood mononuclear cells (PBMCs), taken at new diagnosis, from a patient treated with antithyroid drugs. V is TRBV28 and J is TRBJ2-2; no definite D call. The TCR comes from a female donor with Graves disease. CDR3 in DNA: TGTGCCAGCAGTTTGATCCCAGGATTAGCCGGGGAGCTGTTTTTT. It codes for CASSLIPGLAGELFF.